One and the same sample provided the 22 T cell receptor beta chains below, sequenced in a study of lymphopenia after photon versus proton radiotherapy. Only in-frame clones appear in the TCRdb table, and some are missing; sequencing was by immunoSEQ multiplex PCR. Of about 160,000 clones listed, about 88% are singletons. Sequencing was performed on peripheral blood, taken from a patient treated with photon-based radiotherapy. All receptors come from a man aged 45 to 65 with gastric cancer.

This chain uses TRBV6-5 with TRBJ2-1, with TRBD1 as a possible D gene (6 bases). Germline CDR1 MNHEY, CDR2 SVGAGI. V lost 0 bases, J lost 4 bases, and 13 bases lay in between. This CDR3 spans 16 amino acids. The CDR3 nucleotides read TGTGCCAGCAGTTACTCGATACAGGGCACTTACAATGAGCAGTTCTTC. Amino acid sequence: CASSYSIQGTYNEQFF.

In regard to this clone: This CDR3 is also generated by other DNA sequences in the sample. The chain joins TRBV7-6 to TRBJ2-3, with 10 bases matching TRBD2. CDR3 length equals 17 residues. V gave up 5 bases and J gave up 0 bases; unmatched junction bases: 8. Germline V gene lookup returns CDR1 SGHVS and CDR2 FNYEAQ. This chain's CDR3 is CASSPLAGGTSTDTQYF. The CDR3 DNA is TGTGCCAGCAGCCCTTTAGCGGGAGGCACTAGCACAGATACGCAGTATTTT.

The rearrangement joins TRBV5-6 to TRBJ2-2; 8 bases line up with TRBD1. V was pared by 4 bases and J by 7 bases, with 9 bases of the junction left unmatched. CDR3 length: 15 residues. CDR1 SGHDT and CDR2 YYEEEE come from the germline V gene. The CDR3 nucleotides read TGTGCCAGCAGCCCCTCGCCAGGGGGCATCGGGGAGCTGTTTTTT. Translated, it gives CASSPSPGGIGELFF.

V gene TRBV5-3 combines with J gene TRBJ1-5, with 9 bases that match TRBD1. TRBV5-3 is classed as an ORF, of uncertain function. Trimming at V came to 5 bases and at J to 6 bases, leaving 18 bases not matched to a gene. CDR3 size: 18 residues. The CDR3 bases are TGTGCCAGAAGACCAGACGAAAGGACAGGGGTGTCGAGTCAGCCCCAGCATTTT. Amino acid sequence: CARRPDERTGVSSQPQHF.

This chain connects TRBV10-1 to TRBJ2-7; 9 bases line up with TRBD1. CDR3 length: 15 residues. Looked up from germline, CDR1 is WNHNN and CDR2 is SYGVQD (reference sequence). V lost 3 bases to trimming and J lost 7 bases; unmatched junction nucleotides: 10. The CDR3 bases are TGCGCCAGCAGTGACCACAGGGGGCACAATAATGAGCAGTACTTC. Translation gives CASSDHRGHNNEQYF.

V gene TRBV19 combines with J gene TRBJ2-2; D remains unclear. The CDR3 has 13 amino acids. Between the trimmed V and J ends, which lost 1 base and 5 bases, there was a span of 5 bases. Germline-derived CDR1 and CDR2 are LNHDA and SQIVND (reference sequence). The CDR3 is CASSIAITGELFF. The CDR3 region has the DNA TGTGCCAGTAGTATAGCCATAACCGGGGAGCTGTTTTTT.

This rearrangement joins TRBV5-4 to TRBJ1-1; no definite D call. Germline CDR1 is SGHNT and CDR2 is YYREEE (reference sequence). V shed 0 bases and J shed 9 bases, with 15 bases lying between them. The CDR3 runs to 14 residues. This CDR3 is CASSLESGTRKAFF. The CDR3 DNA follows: TGTGCCAGCAGCTTGGAGAGTGGAACTAGAAAAGCTTTCTTT.

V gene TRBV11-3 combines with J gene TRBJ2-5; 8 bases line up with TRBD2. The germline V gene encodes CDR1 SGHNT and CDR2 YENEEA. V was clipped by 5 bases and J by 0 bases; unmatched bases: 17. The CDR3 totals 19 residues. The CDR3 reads CASSPPLGLVDLYQETQYF. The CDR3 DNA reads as TGTGCCAGCAGCCCTCCCCTGGGACTAGTAGACTTGTACCAAGAGACCCAGTACTTC.

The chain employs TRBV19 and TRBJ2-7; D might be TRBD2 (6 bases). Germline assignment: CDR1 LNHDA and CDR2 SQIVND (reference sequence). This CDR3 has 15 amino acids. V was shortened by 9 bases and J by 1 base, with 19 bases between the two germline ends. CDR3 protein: CASQPNPTSSYEQYF. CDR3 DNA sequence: TGTGCCAGCCAACCCAATCCGACTAGTTCCTACGAGCAGTACTTC.

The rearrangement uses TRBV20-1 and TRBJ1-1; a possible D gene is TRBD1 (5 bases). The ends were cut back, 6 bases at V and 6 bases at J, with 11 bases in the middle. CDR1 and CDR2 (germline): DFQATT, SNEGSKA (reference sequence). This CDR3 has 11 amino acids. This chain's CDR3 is CSAGLGAEAFF. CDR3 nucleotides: TGCAGTGCCGGGTTGGGGGCTGAAGCTTTCTTT.

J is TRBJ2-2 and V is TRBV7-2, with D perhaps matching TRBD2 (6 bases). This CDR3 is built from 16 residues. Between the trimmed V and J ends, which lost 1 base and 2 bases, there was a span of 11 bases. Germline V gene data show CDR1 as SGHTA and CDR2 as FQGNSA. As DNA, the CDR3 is TGTGCCAGCAGCTTAGACGGCGGGATCAACACCGGGGAGCTGTTTTTT. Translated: CASSLDGGINTGELFF.

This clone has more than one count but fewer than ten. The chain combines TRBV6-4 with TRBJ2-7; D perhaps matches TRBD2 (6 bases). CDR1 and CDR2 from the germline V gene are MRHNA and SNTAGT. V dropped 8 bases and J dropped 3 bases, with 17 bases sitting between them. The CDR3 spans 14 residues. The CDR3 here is CASLPPGEIYEQYF. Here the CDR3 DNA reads TGTGCCAGCCTTCCCCCGGGAGAGATCTACGAGCAGTACTTC.

In nucleotides, the CDR3 is TGTGCCAGCACTCCCAGCGGTGGGTCTGGAAACACCATATATTTT. This translates into CASTPSGGSGNTIYF. The V and J genes are TRBV25-1 and TRBJ1-3; D is ambiguous. Germline assignment: CDR1 MGHDK and CDR2 SYGVNS. V was clipped by 7 bases and J by 1 base, with 14 bases between them. The CDR3 covers 15 residues.

CDR3 nucleotide sequence: TGTGCCAGCAGCTTCCTGTTCTTAGCGGGAGTGATCGAGCAGTACTTC. As protein: CASSFLFLAGVIEQYF. This chain links TRBV5-6 with TRBJ2-7; 9 nucleotides align to TRBD2. The germline gives CDR1 SGHDT, CDR2 YYEEEE. CDR3 length: 16 amino acids. V gave up 2 bases and J gave up 6 bases; unmatched junction bases: 12.

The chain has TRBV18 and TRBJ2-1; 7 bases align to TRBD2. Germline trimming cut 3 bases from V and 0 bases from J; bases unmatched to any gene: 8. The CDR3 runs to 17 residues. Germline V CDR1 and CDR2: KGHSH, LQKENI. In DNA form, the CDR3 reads TGTGCCAGCTCACCCCGATTGGGCGGGAGCTCCTACAATGAGCAGTTCTTC. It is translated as CASSPRLGGSSYNEQFF.

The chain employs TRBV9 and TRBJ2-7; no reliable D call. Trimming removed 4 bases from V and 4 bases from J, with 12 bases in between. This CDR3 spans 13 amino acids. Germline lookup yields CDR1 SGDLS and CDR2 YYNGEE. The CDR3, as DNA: TGTGCCAGCAGCTCACCCCCTCATTACGAGCAGTACTTC. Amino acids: CASSSPPHYEQYF.

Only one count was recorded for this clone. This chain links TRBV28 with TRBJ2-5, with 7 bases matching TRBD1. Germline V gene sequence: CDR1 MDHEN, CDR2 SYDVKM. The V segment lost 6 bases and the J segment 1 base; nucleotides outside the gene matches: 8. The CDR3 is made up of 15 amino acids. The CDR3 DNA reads TGTGCCAGCAGCCGGGCCGGGACAGTCCAAGAGACCCAGTACTTC. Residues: CASSRAGTVQETQYF.

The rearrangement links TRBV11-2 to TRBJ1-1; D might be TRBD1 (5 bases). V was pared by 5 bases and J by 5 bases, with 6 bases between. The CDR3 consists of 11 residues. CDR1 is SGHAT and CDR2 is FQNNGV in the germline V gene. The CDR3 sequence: CASSRGTEAFF. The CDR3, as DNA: TGTGCCAGCAGCCGGGGGACTGAAGCTTTCTTT.

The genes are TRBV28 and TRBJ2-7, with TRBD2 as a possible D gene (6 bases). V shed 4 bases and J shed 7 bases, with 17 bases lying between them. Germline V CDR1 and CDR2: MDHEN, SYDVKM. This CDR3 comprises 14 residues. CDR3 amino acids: CASSSPGPRGEQYF. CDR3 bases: TGTGCCAGCAGTTCCCCGGGACCACGGGGGGAGCAGTACTTC.

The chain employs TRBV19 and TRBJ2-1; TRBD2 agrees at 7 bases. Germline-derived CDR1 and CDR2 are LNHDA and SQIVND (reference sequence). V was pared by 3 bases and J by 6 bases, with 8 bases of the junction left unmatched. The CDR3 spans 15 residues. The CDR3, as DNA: TGTGCCAGTAGTATGCGCGCGGGAGCGGTCAATGAGCAGTTCTTC. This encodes CASSMRAGAVNEQFF.

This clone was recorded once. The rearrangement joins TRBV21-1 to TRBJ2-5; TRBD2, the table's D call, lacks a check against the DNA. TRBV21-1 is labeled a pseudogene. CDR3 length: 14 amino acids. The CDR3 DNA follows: TGTGCCAGCAAACCGGGAGGGGCTCAAGAGACCCAGTACTTC. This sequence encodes CASKPGGAQETQYF.

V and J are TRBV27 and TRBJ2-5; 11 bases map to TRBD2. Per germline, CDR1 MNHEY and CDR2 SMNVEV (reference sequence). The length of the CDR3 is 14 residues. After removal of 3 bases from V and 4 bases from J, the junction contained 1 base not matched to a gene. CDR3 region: CASSLGTSGETQYF. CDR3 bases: TGTGCCAGCAGTTTGGGGACTAGCGGAGAGACCCAGTACTTC.